This note documents a single T cell receptor (beta chain) sequence. These data belong to a study of T cell responses to AZD1222 COVID-19 vaccine. The method was immunoSEQ multiplex PCR; TCRdb's version includes in-frame clones alone and lacks a portion of them. Found here are 200,000 to 250,000 clones, roughly 94% of them singletons; the top ten hold over 1.5%. The sample was peripheral blood, taken 28 days after the second dose of the MenACWY control vaccine. This clonotype was obtained from an adult who received the MenACWY meningococcal vaccine as a control.

In nucleotides, the CDR3 is TGTGCCAGCCGGACAGTCAACACTGAAGCTTTCTTT. Residues: CASRTVNTEAFF. V gene TRBV19 combines with J gene TRBJ1-1; perhaps TRBD1 as D (6 bases). V was cut by 9 bases and J by 2 bases, with 10 bases left in between. Germline-derived CDR1 and CDR2 are LNHDA and SQIVND (reference sequence). The CDR3 runs 12 residues.